The text below deals with one T cell receptor beta chain. The data derive from a study of shared clonotypes between healthy human individuals. This table comes from immunoSEQ multiplex PCR, and its TCRdb copy is limited to in-frame clones, with some not included. The data show tens of thousands of clones, with 60% to 80% seen just once and over 50% held by the top ten. The length of the CDR3 is 15 residues. Germline V gene sequence: CDR1 MDHEN, CDR2 SYDVKM. With 5 bases removed from V and 6 bases from J, the gap between germline ends came to 19 bases. The receptor was isolated from a man aged 25 to 40 in good health. The J gene is TRBJ1-2, the V gene TRBV28, with a possible D match to TRBD1 (6 bases). The material sequenced was memory CD8+ T cells sorted from blood. Subset defined: CD45RO+ cells pooled with CCR7-negative TemRA cells. The CDR3 is CASSPGQTKADGYTF. The CDR3 nucleotides are TGTGCCAGCAGTCCGGGACAAACGAAGGCGGATGGCTACACCTTC.